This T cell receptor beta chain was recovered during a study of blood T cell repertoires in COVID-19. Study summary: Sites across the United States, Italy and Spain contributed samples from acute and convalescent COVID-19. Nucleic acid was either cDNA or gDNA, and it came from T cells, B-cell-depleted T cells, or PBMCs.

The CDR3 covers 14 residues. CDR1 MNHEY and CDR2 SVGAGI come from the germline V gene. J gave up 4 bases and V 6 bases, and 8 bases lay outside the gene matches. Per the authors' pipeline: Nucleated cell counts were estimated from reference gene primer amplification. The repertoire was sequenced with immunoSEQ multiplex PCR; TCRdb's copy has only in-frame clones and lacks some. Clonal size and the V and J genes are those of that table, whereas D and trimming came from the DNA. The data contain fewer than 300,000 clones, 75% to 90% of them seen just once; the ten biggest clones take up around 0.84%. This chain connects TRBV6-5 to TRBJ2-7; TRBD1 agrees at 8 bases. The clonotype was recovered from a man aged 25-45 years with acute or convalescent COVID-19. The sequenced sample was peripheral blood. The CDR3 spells CASRSPGQVYEQYF. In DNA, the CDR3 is TGTGCCAGCAGGTCCCCGGGACAGGTATACGAGCAGTACTTC.